This T cell receptor beta chain stems from a study of blood T cell repertoires in COVID-19. In the original analysis: The authors estimated nucleated cell counts from reference gene primer amplification. Using immunoSEQ multiplex PCR, the repertoire was profiled, and TCRdb retains in-frame clones only, with some absent. The V and J calls and the clone size are those of that table, but D and trimming were determined from the DNA. The sample includes about 110,000 clones, around 85% of them seen just once. This CDR3 contains 16 residues. Germline loops: CDR1 LNHDA, CDR2 SQIVND (reference sequence). Trimming at V came to 4 bases and at J to 2 bases, leaving 5 bases not matched to a gene.

This chain links TRBV19 with TRBJ2-1; TRBD2 matches 10 bases. This clonotype was obtained from a man between 45 and 60 years old with acute or convalescent COVID-19. Sequenced: peripheral blood. CDR3 coding DNA: TGTGCCAGTAGTACCAATAGCGGGGGGACCTACAATGAGCAGTTCTTC. This translates into CASSTNSGGTYNEQFF. Full variable domain (outside the CDR3, taken from reference TRBV19 and TRBJ2-1): DGGITQSPKYLFRKEGQNVTLSCEQNLNHDAMYWYRQDPGQGLRLIYYSQIVNDFQKGDIAEGYSVSREKKESFPLTVTSAQKNPTAFYLCASSTNSGGTYNEQFFGPGTRLTVL.